The 6 T cell receptor beta chains reported below all come from one sample, sequenced in a study of blood T cell repertoires in COVID-19. Repertoires were generated with immunoSEQ multiplex PCR, while TCRdb's copy carries only in-frame clones and drops some. This sample yields about 150,000 clones, of which more than 75% are seen a single time; 2% to 3% belongs to the top ten. Sequencing used peripheral blood. The receptors shown here come from a woman older than 75 with COVID-19, enrolled during active disease.

The J gene is TRBJ2-7, the V gene TRBV19, with D possibly TRBD2 on 5 matching bases. Germline V gene lookup returns CDR1 LNHDA and CDR2 SQIVND (reference sequence). V lost 4 bases and J lost 3, with 19 bases in between. This CDR3 is built from 16 residues. The CDR3 DNA sequence: TGTGCCAGTAGTACAGGAACCACTAGGCGGATCTACGAGCAGTACTTC. It is translated as CASSTGTTRRIYEQYF.

The J gene is TRBJ2-3, the V gene TRBV3-1 (or the pseudogene TRBV3-2); D is ambiguous. Germline V lookup: CDR1 LGHDT, CDR2 YNNKEL (reference sequence). V was pared by 4 bases and J by 4 bases, with 9 bases between. The CDR3 is made up of 13 amino acids. CDR3 in DNA: TGTGCCAGCAGCCTATCGGGTGCAGATACGCAGTATTTT. Its protein is CASSLSGADTQYF.

The rearrangement joins TRBV28 to TRBJ2-3, with 9 bases aligning to TRBD1. J was trimmed by 2 bases and V by 4 bases; bases with no gene match: 10. Germline loops: CDR1 MDHEN, CDR2 SYDVKM. This CDR3 is 17 amino acids long. CDR3 amino acids: CASSSGTGTGPTDTQYF. DNA of the CDR3: TGTGCCAGCAGTTCTGGGACCGGGACAGGGCCCACAGATACGCAGTATTTT.

The gene calls are TRBV2 and TRBJ1-1; D might be TRBD1 (5 bases). The CDR3 contains 12 residues. Germline V gene lookup returns CDR1 SNHLY and CDR2 FYNNEI. Trimming left V 6 bases short and J 7 bases short, with 12 bases between. CDR3 nucleotides: TGTGCCAGCAGCTTTAGACAGTATGAAGCTTTCTTT. Its translation: CASSFRQYEAFF. Using reference TRBV2 and TRBJ1-1 for the parts outside the CDR3, the full variable domain is EPEVTQTPSHQVTQMGQEVILRCVPISNHLYFYWYRQILGQKVEFLVSFYNNEISEKSEIFDDQFSVERPDGSNFTLKIRSTKLEDSAMYFCASSFRQYEAFFGQGTRLTVV.

The chain couples TRBV7-3 to TRBJ1-3; a possible D gene is TRBD1 (5 bases). The CDR3 has 15 amino acids. The V end lost 0 bases, the J end lost 9 bases, and 15 bases lay between the germline ends. From germline, CDR1 is SGHTA and CDR2 FQGTGA. The CDR3 spells CASSLTPDLGGTIYF. The CDR3 nucleotides are TGTGCCAGCAGCTTAACCCCGGACCTCGGGGGCACCATATATTTT.

This sequence joins TRBV21-1 and TRBJ2-5; whether TRBD2, the table's D call, matches the DNA was not checked. TRBV21-1 is given as a pseudogene. The CDR3 runs to 20 residues. CDR3 loop: CASSNLIDASGGSLQETQYF. In DNA form, the CDR3 reads TGTGCCAGCAGCAATTTGATTGACGCTAGCGGGGGCTCCCTACAAGAGACCCAGTACTTC.